The rows below give T cell receptor beta chains drawn from one sample of a study of CD8 T cells in Susac syndrome. TCRdb independently ran MiXCR on the immunoSEQ multiplex PCR reads; one entry per CDR3 protein. The sample gives 180,000 or so distinct CDR3 sequences, approximately 96% of which show up once; 0.11% to 0.15% is in the top ten. Sequenced input: CD4+ T cells from PBMCs. The source of these receptors is a human donor in good health. The CDR3 runs from the conserved cysteine through the conserved F or W. A D gene is named only where the DNA matches it firmly.

v_call: TRBV20-1; d_call: TRBD1; j_call: TRBJ2-5; cdr3_nt: TGCAGTGCACCACGGACAGGGGGTAGGGAGACCCAGTACTTC; cdr3_aa: CSAPRTGGRETQYF
v_call: TRBV4-3; d_call: .; j_call: TRBJ2-6; cdr3_nt: TGCGCCAGCAGCCAAGATCTGGGCCGCTCTGGGGCCAACGTCCTGACTTTC; cdr3_aa: CASSQDLGRSGANVLTF
v_call: TRBV12-3/TRBV12-4; d_call: .; j_call: TRBJ1-4; cdr3_nt: TGTGCCAGCACTTTGGGTAGGGTGGGAGAAAAACTGTTTTTT; cdr3_aa: CASTLGRVGEKLFF
v_call: TRBV27; d_call: .; j_call: TRBJ1-2; cdr3_nt: TGTGCCAGCAGTCGAAAGCCCGAGGACTATGGCTACACCTTC; cdr3_aa: CASSRKPEDYGYTF
v_call: TRBV13; d_call: TRBD1; j_call: TRBJ2-7; cdr3_nt: TGTGCCAGCAGTCTGACAGGGGTTCTCGAGCAGTACTTC; cdr3_aa: CASSLTGVLEQYF
v_call: TRBV23-1; d_call: TRBD1; j_call: TRBJ2-7; cdr3_nt: TGCGCCAGCAGTCAATCTGGTAGGGACAGATCGACGGATGAGCAGTACTTC; cdr3_aa: CASSQSGRDRSTDEQYF
v_call: TRBV7-9; d_call: TRBD2; j_call: TRBJ2-1; cdr3_nt: TGTGCCAGCAGCTTAGGTGCGGGGGGGTACAATGAGCAGTTCTTC; cdr3_aa: CASSLGAGGYNEQFF
v_call: TRBV12-3/TRBV12-4; d_call: .; j_call: TRBJ2-2; cdr3_nt: TGTGCCAGCAGTGCCGGGTACACCGGGGAGCTGTTTTTT; cdr3_aa: CASSAGYTGELFF
v_call: TRBV7-9; d_call: .; j_call: TRBJ1-6; cdr3_nt: TGTGCCAGCAGCTTAGCACAGCTATATAATTCACCCCTCCACTTT; cdr3_aa: CASSLAQLYNSPLHF
v_call: TRBV9; d_call: TRBD1; j_call: TRBJ2-7; cdr3_nt: TGTGCCAGCAGCGTAGGAGGACAGGGGGTGTCCTACGAGCAGTACTTC; cdr3_aa: CASSVGGQGVSYEQYF
v_call: TRBV4-2; d_call: .; j_call: TRBJ2-3; cdr3_nt: TGTGCCAGCAGCCAAGAAGGTACCAAGGCCACAGATACGCAGTATTTT; cdr3_aa: CASSQEGTKATDTQYF
v_call: TRBV3-1; d_call: .; j_call: TRBJ2-7; cdr3_nt: TGTGCCAGCAGCCAAGCCTCTACAGTAAGCTCCTACGAGCAGTACTTC; cdr3_aa: CASSQASTVSSYEQYF
v_call: TRBV9; d_call: TRBD2; j_call: TRBJ2-5; cdr3_nt: TGTGCCAGCAGCGTAGTCGGGGGGGCGGAGACCCAGTACTTC; cdr3_aa: CASSVVGGAETQYF
v_call: TRBV6-2/TRBV6-3; d_call: .; j_call: TRBJ2-3; cdr3_nt: TGTGCCAGCAGTCCCCCTAGCGTAGAAACGCAGTATTTT; cdr3_aa: CASSPPSVETQYF
v_call: TRBV2; d_call: .; j_call: TRBJ1-2; cdr3_nt: TGTGCCAGCACCCTCAGTGGCTACACCTTC; cdr3_aa: CASTLSGYTF
v_call: TRBV30; d_call: .; j_call: TRBJ1-2; cdr3_nt: TGTGCCTGGAGTGTAACCGAACGGGGCTACACCTTC; cdr3_aa: CAWSVTERGYTF
v_call: TRBV27; d_call: TRBD1; j_call: TRBJ2-7; cdr3_nt: TGTGCCAGCAGTTTGGTGGGGACAGGACCCTCCTACGAGCAGTACTTC; cdr3_aa: CASSLVGTGPSYEQYF
v_call: TRBV30; d_call: .; j_call: TRBJ2-3; cdr3_nt: TGTGCCTGGAGCCTGACTATCAGCACAGATACGCAGTATTTT; cdr3_aa: CAWSLTISTDTQYF
v_call: TRBV7-2; d_call: .; j_call: TRBJ2-7; cdr3_nt: TGTGCCAGCAGCGCGGACGGATCCTACGAGCAGTACTTC; cdr3_aa: CASSADGSYEQYF
v_call: TRBV11-3; d_call: .; j_call: TRBJ2-2; cdr3_nt: TGTGCCAGCAGCTTTAGGGAGAACACCGGGGAGCTGTTTTTT; cdr3_aa: CASSFRENTGELFF
v_call: TRBV7-9; d_call: .; j_call: TRBJ1-3; cdr3_nt: TGTGCCAGCTCCAGACCCGGCTCCACCATATATTTT; cdr3_aa: CASSRPGSTIYF
v_call: TRBV29-1; d_call: TRBD1; j_call: TRBJ2-5; cdr3_nt: TGCAGCGTTGAAGTTCTTGGACAGGGGAGCGAGACCCAGTACTTC; cdr3_aa: CSVEVLGQGSETQYF
v_call: TRBV20-1; d_call: TRBD1; j_call: TRBJ2-3; cdr3_nt: TGCAGTGCTACCCCCGGGACAGGGGTACCAGATACGCAGTATTTT; cdr3_aa: CSATPGTGVPDTQYF
v_call: TRBV6-2/TRBV6-3; d_call: .; j_call: TRBJ2-7; cdr3_nt: TGTGCCAGCAGTTACCCGGCAGGGATGTCTCCTCGGCCCTACGAGCAGTACTTC; cdr3_aa: CASSYPAGMSPRPYEQYF
v_call: TRBV20-1; d_call: .; j_call: TRBJ2-5; cdr3_nt: TGCAGTGCTAGGTGGGGCCAAGAGACCCAGTACTTC; cdr3_aa: CSARWGQETQYF